This T cell receptor (beta chain) was retrieved from a study of blood T cell repertoires in COVID-19. Across the study: Researchers got acute and convalescent COVID-19 samples from the United States, Italy and Spain.

CDR1 and CDR2 from the germline V gene are SGHKS and YYEKEE (reference sequence). The junction had 4 bases not matched to a gene; V was cut back by 2 bases and J by 4 bases. CDR3 size: 14 residues. Original processing methods: The authors estimated nucleated cell counts from reference gene primer amplification. The data were produced by immunoSEQ multiplex PCR, yet TCRdb's version contains in-frame clones alone and is incomplete. V, J and clone size are taken as reported in that table, and D and trimming were inferred from the DNA itself. The table includes around 140,000 clones, about 87% detected once.

V is TRBV5-5 and J is TRBJ1-1, with 8 positions matching TRBD1. This receptor was taken from a woman aged 45-60 years with acute or convalescent COVID-19. The sequencing input was peripheral blood. CDR3 bases: TGTGCCAGCAGCTTTGCCACAGGGGGCACTGAAGCTTTCTTT. It yields the protein CASSFATGGTEAFF. Using reference TRBV5-5 and TRBJ1-1 for the parts outside the CDR3, the full variable domain is DAGVTQSPTHLIKTRGQQVTLRCSPISGHKSVSWYQQVLGQGPQFIFQYYEKEERGRGNFPDRFSARQFPNYSSELNVNALLLGDSALYLCASSFATGGTEAFFGQGTRLTVV.